Below are 29 T cell receptor beta chains sequenced from a single sample in a study of blood T cells in healthy people across ages. Through a sample-barcoded 5' primer and a J-beta primer mix, a second PCR was run for 7 to 11 cycles. MiXCR was run by TCRdb on the 5' RACE reads, yielding one entry per CDR3 protein. Here the sample spans more than 1,000,000 distinct CDR3 sequences, about 23% being singletons. The same sample was also used in a study of T cells of mothers and their children.

Sequenced material: blood. These receptors were taken from a girl aged 2 to 9 in good health.

This clonotype was counted only a few times. The CDR3 coding sequence is TGTGCCAGCAGGTCTAGCGGGGCTAACTACGAGCAGTACTTC. As protein: CASRSSGANYEQYF. The gene calls are TRBV12-3 or TRBV12-4 and TRBJ2-7; the match to TRBD2 covers 9 bases. V trimming: 6 bases; J trimming: 3 bases; junction bases outside the gene matches: 6. CDR3 length: 14 residues.

The genes are TRBV5-4 and TRBJ2-5, with D perhaps TRBD1 or TRBD2 (5 bases each). Trimming left V 4 bases short and J 4 bases short, with 14 bases between. Per germline, CDR1 SGHNT and CDR2 YYREEE (reference sequence). This CDR3 comprises 14 residues. The CDR3 loop is CASSDSGRGETQYF. In DNA form, the CDR3 reads TGTGCCAGCAGCGATTCAGGGAGAGGAGAGACCCAGTACTTC.

This chain links TRBV9 with TRBJ1-2; no definite D call. V was clipped by 1 base and J by 7 bases, with 11 bases between them. Germline loops: CDR1 SGDLS, CDR2 YYNGEE. The CDR3 loop spans 13 amino acids. CDR3 sequence (DNA): TGTGCCAGCAGCGTACGCGGGGATGGTGGCTACACCTTC. Amino acids: CASSVRGDGGYTF.

The J gene is TRBJ2-7, the V gene TRBV27, with 8 bases matching TRBD1. Germline CDR1 is MNHEY and CDR2 is SMNVEV (reference sequence). V dropped 3 bases and J dropped 3; count of bases not matched to a gene: 7. The CDR3 length is 15 residues. The CDR3 DNA reads TGTGCCAGCAGTTTCGGGACAGGTCCAAGCTACGAGCAGTACTTC. As protein: CASSFGTGPSYEQYF.

The genes are TRBV5-6 and TRBJ2-1; 10 positions agree with TRBD2. The end of the DNA aligns better with TRBJ2-7, so the J call may be wrong. There are 14 residues in the CDR3. Germline lookup yields CDR1 SGHDT and CDR2 YYEEEE. The CDR3 sequence is CASSLSGRASEQYF. CDR3 sequence (DNA): TGTGCCAGCAGCTTGAGCGGGAGGGCTAGCGAGCAGTACTTC.

To note about this clonotype: A read error may produce the germline difference seen at one junction end. The chain employs TRBV29-1 and TRBJ2-1, with 7 bases lining up with TRBD1. The germline CDR1 and CDR2 sequences are SQVTM and ANQGSEA. This CDR3 has 12 residues. The CDR3 nucleotides read TGCAGCGTTGGTCAGGGGGATATTTCGAGGTACTTC. It translates to CSVGQGDISRYF.

This clonotype was picked up a small number of times. V is TRBV7-9 and J is TRBJ2-1, with D possibly being TRBD1 (5 bases). The V end lost 5 bases, the J end lost 10 bases, and 12 bases lay between the germline ends. This CDR3 region has 12 residues. Per germline, CDR1 SEHNR and CDR2 FQNEAQ (reference sequence). CDR3 residues: CASSPSTEEQFF. CDR3 bases: TGTGCCAGCAGCCCATCGACAGAGGAGCAGTTCTTC.

V and J are TRBV6-2 or TRBV6-3 and TRBJ2-5; 7 nucleotides align to TRBD2. This CDR3 comprises 14 residues. CDR1 is MNHEY and CDR2 is SVGEGT in the germline V gene. Germline trimming cut 3 bases from V and 2 bases from J; bases unmatched to any gene: 3. DNA of the CDR3: TGTGCCAGCAGTTATGCGGGAGTTCAAGAGACCCAGTACTTC. Translating gives CASSYAGVQETQYF.

The V call is TRBV15, the J call TRBJ2-7, with D possibly TRBD2 on 5 matching bases. From germline, CDR1 is LNHNV and CDR2 YYDKDF (reference sequence). V dropped 0 bases and J dropped 2 bases, with 11 bases sitting between them. The CDR3 totals 15 residues. CDR3 nucleotides: TGTGCCACCAGCAGAGATGGAGGTGTAGCCTACGAGCAGTACTTC. It translates to CATSRDGGVAYEQYF.

About this clonotype itself: Sequence at one end of the junction differs from germline and may be a read error. This chain joins TRBV5-1 and TRBJ1-2, with unresolved D. In germline, CDR1 is SGHRS, CDR2 YFSETQ. The CDR3 has 9 amino acids. For the CDR3, the DNA is TGCGCCAGGAAGAATGGCCACACCTTC. Its translation is CARKNGHTF.

This chain uses TRBV7-9 with TRBJ2-1; D remains unclear. V was shortened by 9 bases and J by 0 bases, with 9 bases between the two germline ends. The germline V gene has CDR1 SEHNR and CDR2 FQNEAQ (reference sequence). The CDR3 has 13 amino acids. The CDR3: CASIMSSYNEQFF. As DNA, the CDR3 is TGTGCCAGTATCATGAGCTCCTACAATGAGCAGTTCTTC.

This clonotype turned up a few times. This sequence joins TRBV20-1 and TRBJ2-5; 8 bases align to TRBD2. The last part of the DNA fits TRBJ2-7 better; the J call may be wrong. The CDR3 totals 18 residues. Germline V lookup: CDR1 DFQATT, CDR2 SNEGSKA (reference sequence). CDR3 loop: CSASLRIDLAGFSYEQYF. CDR3 DNA: TGCAGTGCTTCCCTTCGGATTGATCTAGCGGGCTTTTCCTACGAGCAGTACTTC.

This clonotype was found a few times. One end of the junction is discordant with germline, which a read error may explain. The chain is built from TRBV4-3 and TRBJ2-7; 8 nucleotides align to TRBD1. From germline, CDR1 is LGHNA and CDR2 YSLEER. This CDR3 spans 15 amino acids. For the CDR3, the DNA is TGCGCCAGCGGCCAAAGACAGGGGACGGTCGGCGAGCAGTACTTC. It specifies CASGQRQGTVGEQYF.

This clonotype was seen more than once but under ten times. The V and J genes are TRBV7-9 and TRBJ1-6, with no clear D. CDR1 SEHNR and CDR2 FQNEAQ come from the germline V gene (reference sequence). Trimming left V 1 base short and J 10 bases short, with 17 bases between. The length of the CDR3 is 16 residues. The CDR3 loop is CASSLGAVGAWSPLHF. The CDR3, as DNA: TGTGCCAGCAGCTTAGGGGCTGTGGGCGCATGGTCACCCCTCCACTTT.

This clonotype showed up just a few times. This chain uses TRBV5-1 with TRBJ2-7; D uncertain. The V gene lost 3 bases and the J gene lost 5 bases, with 15 bases spanning the gap. Germline V gives CDR1 SGHRS, CDR2 YFSETQ. This CDR3 has 14 amino acids. CDR3 sequence (DNA): TGCGCCAGCAGCTCCCACGATACGACCAACGAGCAGTACTTC. Translated: CASSSHDTTNEQYF.

The V and J genes are TRBV12-3 or TRBV12-4 and TRBJ2-3; TRBD1 matches at 7 bases. The length of the CDR3 is 14 residues. After removal of 7 bases from V and 4 bases from J, the junction contained 8 bases not matched to a gene. CDR3 sequence (DNA): TGTGCCAGCACCGGGACAGACATACCAGATACGCAGTATTTT. Translated: CASTGTDIPDTQYF.

This clonotype has just a few counts. This chain links TRBV5-1 with TRBJ2-3, with 7 positions matching TRBD2. Germline CDR1 reads SGHRS; CDR2 reads YFSETQ. This CDR3 is built from 15 residues. J gave up 4 bases and V 4 bases, and 9 bases lay outside the gene matches. CDR3 sequence: CASSPAGGSPDTQYF. CDR3 bases: TGCGCCAGCAGCCCGGCGGGCGGGAGCCCAGATACGCAGTATTTT. Full variable domain (remainder filled in from reference TRBV5-1 and TRBJ2-3): KAGVTQTPRYLIKTRGQQVTLSCSPISGHRSVSWYQQTPGQGLQFLFEYFSETQRNKGNFPGRFSGRQFSNSRSEMNVSTLELGDSALYLCASSPAGGSPDTQYFGPGTRLTVL.

The chain uses TRBV28 and TRBJ2-4; D is possibly TRBD2 (5 bases). Trimming took off 2 bases at V and 1 base at J, with 12 bases between the two ends. Germline loops: CDR1 MDHEN, CDR2 SYDVKM. The CDR3 sequence is 16 residues long. The DNA of the CDR3 is TGTGCCAGCAGTTTAAGCTTGAGGGAGGCCAAAAACATTCAGTACTTC. Amino acid sequence: CASSLSLREAKNIQYF.

V and J are TRBV15 and TRBJ1-2; D ambiguous. The germline V and J ends were trimmed by 0 bases and 3 bases, with 8 bases remaining between them. The CDR3 loop spans 14 amino acids. Germline assignment: CDR1 LNHNV and CDR2 YYDKDF (reference sequence). The chain's CDR3 is CATSRDKTDYGYTF. The CDR3 nucleotides are TGTGCCACCAGCAGAGACAAGACCGACTATGGCTACACCTTC.

The rearrangement uses TRBV20-1 and TRBJ1-1; TRBD1 might be the D (5 bases). Germline V CDR1 and CDR2: DFQATT, SNEGSKA (reference sequence). The V end lost 0 bases, the J end lost 4 bases, and 6 bases lay between the germline ends. This CDR3 is built from 12 residues. This CDR3 is CSARDGTTEAFF. Here the CDR3 DNA reads TGCAGTGCTAGAGATGGGACCACTGAAGCTTTCTTT.

This clonotype was detected a few times. The V and J genes are TRBV20-1 and TRBJ2-1; D possibly corresponds to TRBD2 (6 bases). Germline V CDR1 and CDR2: DFQATT, SNEGSKA (reference sequence). This CDR3 has 14 residues. The germline V and J ends were trimmed by 4 bases and 5 bases, with 15 bases remaining between them. The CDR3 sequence: CSAKRDLNNNEQFF. CDR3 coding DNA: TGCAGTGCTAAACGGGACTTAAACAACAATGAGCAGTTCTTC.

This sequence joins TRBV20-1 and TRBJ2-1, with 7 nucleotides matching TRBD2. After removal of 6 bases from V and 9 bases from J, the junction contained 8 bases not matched to a gene. CDR1 is DFQATT and CDR2 is SNEGSKA in the germline V gene (reference sequence). The CDR3 covers 12 residues. The CDR3 bases are TGCAGTGCGGAGGGAGGGCCACCTGAGCAGTTCTTC. Encoded protein: CSAEGGPPEQFF.

This rearrangement joins TRBV19 to TRBJ2-4; 8 nucleotides agree with TRBD1. The CDR3 is 17 residues long. The germline V gene encodes CDR1 LNHDA and CDR2 SQIVND (reference sequence). Trimming removed 5 bases from V and 1 base from J; junction bases left unmatched: 10. The DNA of the CDR3 is TGTGCCAGTAGTGCCCAGGGGGCAAGTCTGGCCAAAAACATTCAGTACTTC. Its translation is CASSAQGASLAKNIQYF.

This clonotype was seen a few times. V and J are TRBV11-2 and TRBJ1-1; D ambiguous. From germline, CDR1 is SGHAT and CDR2 FQNNGV. There are 17 residues in the CDR3. V was pared by 3 bases and J by 2 bases, with 19 bases between. The CDR3: CASSLYSRKNRNTEAFF. CDR3 sequence (DNA): TGTGCCAGCAGCTTGTACAGCCGAAAAAACCGCAACACTGAAGCTTTCTTT.

V gene TRBV7-2 combines with J gene TRBJ2-5; 8 bases align to TRBD2. Germline V gives CDR1 SGHTA, CDR2 FQGNSA. This CDR3 is built from 15 residues. The V segment lost 0 bases and the J segment 5 bases; nucleotides outside the gene matches: 5. In nucleotides, the CDR3 is TGTGCCAGCAGCTTAGCGAGACTAGCGTTCGAGACCCAGTACTTC. It specifies CASSLARLAFETQYF.

This clonotype was picked up a small number of times. The chain carries TRBV7-9 and TRBJ1-4, with D possibly being TRBD1 (6 bases). Per germline, CDR1 SEHNR and CDR2 FQNEAQ (reference sequence). V lost 0 bases, J lost 8 bases, and 16 bases lay in between. This CDR3 region has 16 residues. Here the CDR3 reads CASSLARNRVGEKLFF. The CDR3 nucleotides are TGTGCCAGCAGCTTAGCGAGGAACAGGGTCGGCGAAAAACTGTTTTTT.

This clonotype was detected a few times. The chain links TRBV12-3 or TRBV12-4 to TRBJ1-1; 7 nucleotides agree with TRBD1. This CDR3 is 14 amino acids long. V gave up 5 bases and J gave up 3 bases; unmatched junction bases: 6. The DNA for the CDR3 is TGTGCCAGCAGTCTAGGGACAGACTACACTGAAGCTTTCTTT. It is translated as CASSLGTDYTEAFF.

The chain links TRBV27 to TRBJ2-6; D call uncertain. Germline V gives CDR1 MNHEY, CDR2 SMNVEV (reference sequence). The CDR3 consists of 14 residues. V dropped 10 bases and J dropped 1 base, with 11 bases sitting between them. The chain's CDR3 is CATRRTSGANVLTF. The CDR3 DNA reads TGTGCCACCAGAAGGACGTCTGGGGCCAACGTCCTGACTTTC.

This clonotype was recorded a few times. V usage is TRBV9 and J usage is TRBJ2-3; tentative D call: TRBD2 (6 bases). CDR1 and CDR2 from the germline V gene are SGDLS and YYNGEE. The CDR3 length is 14 residues. With 0 bases removed from V and 4 bases from J, the gap between germline ends came to 9 bases. The CDR3 region has the DNA TGTGCCAGCAGCGTAGGGGGGGTATCAGATACGCAGTATTTT. This translates into CASSVGGVSDTQYF.